The 21 T cell receptor beta chains in this list originate from one sample, sequenced in a study of blood T cell repertoires in COVID-19. Here immunoSEQ multiplex PCR was the method, and the copy in TCRdb shows in-frame clones only, minus some. Altogether about 140,000 clones are present, over 60% being singletons, with the ten largest covering over 4%. Sequencing was carried out using peripheral blood. These TCRs come from a woman aged 80 or older with active or convalescent COVID-19.

CDR3 sequence reads: CASSRTSGGADTQYF. For the CDR3, the DNA is TGTGCCAGCAGCCGAACGAGCGGGGGGGCAGATACGCAGTATTTT. This rearrangement joins TRBV9 to TRBJ2-3, with TRBD2 identical over 10 bases. CDR3 length: 15 residues. V lost 4 bases and J lost 4; bases outside the gene matches: 6. Germline V CDR1 and CDR2: SGDLS, YYNGEE. The entire variable domain, with the rest obtained from reference TRBV9 and TRBJ2-3, is as follows: DSGVTQTPKHLITATGQRVTLRCSPRSGDLSVYWYQQSLDQGLQFLIQYYNGEERAKGNILERFSAQQFPDLHSELNLSSLELGDSALYFCASSRTSGGADTQYFGPGTRLTVL.

This clone was counted a few times. The chain links TRBV23-1 to TRBJ1-5; tentative D call: TRBD1 (5 bases). TRBV23-1 is designated an ORF whose function remains uncertain. This CDR3 has 14 residues. V shed 7 bases and J shed 4 bases, with 14 bases lying between them. The CDR3 bases are TGCGCCAGCATTTGGAGACGGGGGAATCAGCCCCAGCATTTT. Its protein is CASIWRRGNQPQHF.

The V and J genes are TRBV4-3 and TRBJ2-1; D ambiguous. The CDR3 is 14 residues long. Per germline, CDR1 LGHNA and CDR2 YSLEER. Trimming removed 0 bases at V and 6 bases at J, with 9 bases between. The CDR3 region has the DNA TGCGCCAGCAGCCAAGACACTTTTGGCAATGAGCAGTTCTTC. Residues: CASSQDTFGNEQFF.

The CDR3 here is CASRPGTDTQYF. The DNA of the CDR3 is TGTGCCAGCCGTCCGGGCACAGATACGCAGTATTTT. The chain uses TRBV28 and TRBJ2-3; D is uncertain. V was trimmed by 8 bases and J by 1 base, leaving 7 bases between them. CDR1 and CDR2 from the germline V gene are MDHEN and SYDVKM. The CDR3 totals 12 residues.

V is TRBV5-1 and J is TRBJ2-5, with 14 nucleotides matching TRBD2. In germline, CDR1 is SGHRS, CDR2 YFSETQ. J gave up 2 bases and V 4 bases, and 7 bases lay outside the gene matches. This CDR3 has 17 residues. In nucleotides, the CDR3 is TGCGCCAGCAGCCGCGCGGGGACTAGCGGGGGACAAGAGACCCAGTACTTC. Translated: CASSRAGTSGGQETQYF.

The chain carries TRBV11-3 and TRBJ2-7; tentatively, D is TRBD1 (6 bases). Trimming left V 7 bases short and J 1 base short, with 14 bases between. The CDR3 totals 14 residues. The germline gives CDR1 SGHNT, CDR2 YENEEA. CDR3 bases: TGTGCCAGCAAAAAGGAAGGGGGTTCCTACGAGCAGTACTTC. This translates into CASKKEGGSYEQYF.

The chain links TRBV19 to TRBJ1-2, with 7 positions matching TRBD1. In germline, CDR1 is LNHDA, CDR2 SQIVND (reference sequence). The CDR3 length is 13 residues. V trimming: 10 bases; J trimming: 7 bases; junction bases outside the gene matches: 12. The CDR3 bases are TGTGCCATTTCAAACGACAGGGAGTTTGGCTACACCTTC. It encodes CAISNDREFGYTF.

This clone was found a few times. The chain employs TRBV30 and TRBJ1-3; D possibly corresponds to TRBD1 (6 bases). CDR3 size: 17 residues. Between the trimmed V and J ends, which lost 0 bases and 0 bases, there was a span of 15 bases. The germline CDR1 and CDR2 sequences are GTSNPN and SVGIG (reference sequence). The CDR3 region has the DNA TGTGCCTGGAGTGTGGGGGACATATTTTCCTCTGGAAACACCATATATTTT. Amino acids: CAWSVGDIFSSGNTIYF.

The chain couples TRBV12-3 or TRBV12-4 to TRBJ1-2, with D unclear. The CDR3 runs 12 residues. V was pared by 6 bases and J by 0 bases, with 5 bases between. The CDR3 DNA sequence: TGTGCCAGCAGCCAGACTAACTATGGCTACACCTTC. This gives the protein CASSQTNYGYTF.

V usage is TRBV28 and J usage is TRBJ2-3, with TRBD2 matching 9 bases. The length of the CDR3 is 15 residues. J gave up 3 bases and V 7 bases, and 8 bases lay outside the gene matches. CDR1 and CDR2 from the germline V gene are MDHEN and SYDVKM. The chain's CDR3 is CASTRAGGLTDTQYF. DNA for the CDR3: TGTGCCAGCACCAGAGCGGGGGGCCTGACAGATACGCAGTATTTT. Filled out from reference TRBV28 and TRBJ2-3, the complete variable domain reads DVKVTQSSRYLVKRTGEKVFLECVQDMDHENMFWYRQDPGLGLRLIYFSYDVKMKEKGDIPEGYSVSREKKERFSLILESASTNQTSMYLCASTRAGGLTDTQYFGPGTRLTVL.

This chain links TRBV2 with TRBJ2-3, with TRBD2 matching 7 bases. Trimming cost V 6 bases and J 6 bases; bases outside gene matches: 9. CDR3 length: 14 residues. Germline V gene data show CDR1 as SNHLY and CDR2 as FYNNEI. The CDR3 loop reads CASRERVRGDTQYF. The DNA of the CDR3 is TGTGCCAGCAGGGAAAGGGTGCGGGGGGATACGCAGTATTTT.

This chain links TRBV4-1 with TRBJ2-1; D is perhaps TRBD2 (6 bases). V was pared by 1 base and J by 11 bases, with 18 bases between. The CDR3 has 15 residues. Germline values: CDR1 MGHRA, CDR2 YSYEKL. In nucleotides, the CDR3 is TGCGCCAGCAGCCAAGTCGGGATGGGGCGGGAAAAGCAGTTCTTC. This gives the protein CASSQVGMGREKQFF.

V is TRBV29-1 and J is TRBJ1-2, with 8 bases that match TRBD1. CDR1 SQVTM and CDR2 ANQGSEA come from the germline V gene. This CDR3 has 11 amino acids. The trim removed 7 bases at V and 7 bases at J, leaving 5 bases unmatched. The CDR3 reads CSAQGASGYTF. The CDR3 DNA reads TGCAGCGCTCAGGGGGCGAGTGGCTACACCTTC.

This clone was seen a single time. The genes are TRBV18 and TRBJ1-6, with 9 bases lining up with TRBD1. Trimming removed 2 bases from V and 3 bases from J; junction bases left unmatched: 2. Germline assignment: CDR1 KGHSH and CDR2 LQKENI. This CDR3 has 16 amino acids. The chain's CDR3 is CASSPAGQGYNSPLHF. The DNA for the CDR3 is TGTGCCAGCTCACCAGCGGGACAGGGCTATAATTCACCCCTCCACTTT.

The genes are TRBV5-4 and TRBJ2-7; 7 positions match TRBD2. The J segment lost 6 bases and the V segment lost 4 bases, leaving 10 bases of the junction unmatched. This CDR3 comprises 14 residues. Per the germline V gene, CDR1 is SGHNT and CDR2 is YYREEE (reference sequence). The CDR3 sequence: CASSLGGGSPEQYF. The CDR3 bases are TGTGCCAGCAGCCTTGGGGGAGGGAGTCCCGAGCAGTACTTC.

The CDR3 nucleotides read TGTGCCAGCAGCTTTTGGACTAGCGGGCGCACAGATACGCAGTATTTT. The encoded protein is CASSFWTSGRTDTQYF. The chain is built from TRBV7-8 and TRBJ2-3, with 11 nucleotides matching TRBD2. The CDR3 is 16 residues long. From germline, CDR1 is SGHVS and CDR2 FQNEAQ. Trimming cost V 3 bases and J 1 base; bases outside gene matches: 3. Based on the CDR3 plus reference TRBV7-8 and TRBJ2-3, the full variable domain is GAGVSQSPRYKVAKRGQDVALRCDPISGHVSLFWYQQALGQGPEFLTYFQNEAQLDKSGLPSDRFFAERPEGSVSTLKIQRTQQEDSAVYLCASSFWTSGRTDTQYFGPGTRLTVL.

This chain joins TRBV2 and TRBJ2-7; D not resolved. Germline CDR1 SNHLY, CDR2 FYNNEI. The V end lost 7 bases, the J end lost 4 bases, and 14 bases lay between the germline ends. The CDR3 contains 13 residues. In DNA, the CDR3 is TGTGCCAGCAATTATAGGAGCACATACGAGCAGTACTTC. Translating it yields CASNYRSTYEQYF. Variable domain in full (rest from reference TRBV2 and TRBJ2-7): EPEVTQTPSHQVTQMGQEVILRCVPISNHLYFYWYRQILGQKVEFLVSFYNNEISEKSEIFDDQFSVERPDGSNFTLKIRSTKLEDSAMYFCASNYRSTYEQYFGPGTRLTVT.

This rearrangement joins TRBV6-5 to TRBJ1-1; 7 bases map to TRBD1. This CDR3 is 14 amino acids long. J gave up 4 bases and V 5 bases, and 7 bases lay outside the gene matches. Looked up from germline, CDR1 is MNHEY and CDR2 is SVGAGI. CDR3 sequence reads: CASSRASGGTEAFF. The DNA of the CDR3 is TGTGCCAGCAGTCGAGCCTCAGGGGGCACTGAAGCTTTCTTT.

This clone has only one observation. V and J are TRBV28 and TRBJ1-2; 8 nucleotides agree with TRBD1. CDR1 and CDR2 from the germline V gene are MDHEN and SYDVKM. Trimming took 5 bases from V and 7 from J; bases not matched to a gene: 3. The CDR3 runs 12 residues. The CDR3 DNA is TGTGCCAGCAGTCCTGGACAGGGTGGCTACACCTTC. Its translation is CASSPGQGGYTF.

J is TRBJ1-1 and V is TRBV19; TRBD1 aligns across 9 bases. V shed 5 bases, J shed 8 bases, and the junction held 9 bases outside the gene matches. The CDR3 is 14 amino acids. Per the germline V gene, CDR1 is LNHDA and CDR2 is SQIVND (reference sequence). In nucleotides, the CDR3 is TGTGCCAGTAGTTTGATTGACAGGGGGAAAGAAGCTTTCTTT. It specifies CASSLIDRGKEAFF.

The rearrangement joins TRBV27 to TRBJ2-6, with a possible D match to TRBD1 (6 bases). In germline, CDR1 is MNHEY, CDR2 SMNVEV (reference sequence). The CDR3 covers 20 residues. Trimming pared 4 bases from V and 1 base from J, leaving 23 bases between. CDR3 nucleotides: TGTGCCAGCAGTTCAATCGTGGACAGTGCATTTTCTTCTGGGGCCAACGTCCTGACTTTC. Its protein product is CASSSIVDSAFSSGANVLTF.